The clone carrying this T cell receptor beta chain was counted only a few times. This sample is drawn from a study of cytomegalovirus exposure and HLA in healthy donors. Healthy individuals who donated bone marrow served as the donors. Primers for the PCR totalled 60 Vbeta and 13 Jbeta. Sequencing used immunoSEQ multiplex PCR; TCRdb keeps in-frame clones, though not all of them. The data hold 100,000 or so clones, with approximately 69% observed a single time. Per the germline V gene, CDR1 is KGHSH and CDR2 is LQKENI. The CDR3 is 17 amino acids. V gene TRBV18 combines with J gene TRBJ2-5, with 10 bases that match TRBD2. Gene TRBJ2-7 matches the end of the DNA better, so the J call may be wrong. Sequenced material: PBMCs. This TCR was sampled from a man between 25 and 39 years old in good health and CMV-seronegative. Written as DNA, the CDR3 is TGTGCCAGCTCACTCCTAGCGGGGGCCACTAGCTCCTACGAGCAGTACTTC. Protein sequence: CASSLLAGATSSYEQYF.